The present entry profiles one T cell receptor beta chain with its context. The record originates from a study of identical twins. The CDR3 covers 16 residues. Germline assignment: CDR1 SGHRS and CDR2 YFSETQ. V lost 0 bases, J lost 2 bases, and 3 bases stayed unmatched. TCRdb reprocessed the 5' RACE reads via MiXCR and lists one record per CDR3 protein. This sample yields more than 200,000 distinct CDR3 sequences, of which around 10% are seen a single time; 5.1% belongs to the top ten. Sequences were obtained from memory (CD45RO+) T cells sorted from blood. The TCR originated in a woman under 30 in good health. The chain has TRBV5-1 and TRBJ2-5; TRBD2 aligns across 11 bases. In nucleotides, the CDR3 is TGCGCCAGCAGCTTGGCGGGGACTAGCGGACAAGAGACCCAGTACTTC. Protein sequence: CASSLAGTSGQETQYF.